This entry features one T cell receptor (beta chain) sequence. Its antigen is not known. This specimen comes from a study of OX40 agonist ivuxolimab in advanced cancers. Study background: Enrolled patients in dose escalation had cancers that were hepatocellular carcinoma, melanoma, renal cell or head and neck cancer. Partial responses were achieved by three patients, one with hepatocellular carcinoma and two with cutaneous melanoma. The study's findings and limits: CD4+ and CD8+ blood T cells expanded clonally by week 6 at 0.1 to 3.0 mg/kg.

Sequencing was performed with immunoSEQ multiplex PCR; in TCRdb, only in-frame clones are kept and a portion is missing. Among approximately 91,000 clones listed, 80% to 90% were seen once. Per germline, CDR1 LNHDA and CDR2 SQIVND (reference sequence). The CDR3 loop spans 17 amino acids. Deletions cut 4 bases from V and 11 bases from J, with 28 bases between. This sequence originates from an adult with an advanced solid tumor such as melanoma, head and neck, liver or kidney cancer. The V call is TRBV19, the J call TRBJ2-3; D might be TRBD1 or TRBD2, each matching 5 bases. The sample consisted of CD4+ or CD8+ T cells sorted from blood, taken in a trial of the OX40 agonist ivuxolimab. DNA of the CDR3: TGTGCCAGTAGTAATGGGGCGGACTCCCGCGGAGGATGGGTGCAGTATTTT. Protein sequence: CASSNGADSRGGWVQYF.